Described below is a single T cell receptor (beta chain) sequence and its context. This CDR3 is built from 15 residues. From germline, CDR1 is MGHRA and CDR2 YSYEKL. Trimming took 0 bases from V and 3 from J, leaving 12 bases between them. This sample was included in a study of blood T cell repertoires in COVID-19. Using immunoSEQ multiplex PCR, the repertoire was profiled, and TCRdb retains in-frame clones only, with some absent. Of about 300,000 clones listed, 86% are singletons. This sequence joins TRBV4-1 and TRBJ2-7; D is possibly TRBD2 (5 bases). The clonotype comes from a woman in her late teens or twenties who had recovered from COVID-19. Sequencing was done on a sample of PBMCs or T cells enriched from blood (not recorded which). CDR3 amino acids: CASSQELAQVYEQYF. The CDR3, as DNA: TGCGCCAGCAGCCAAGAATTAGCGCAAGTCTACGAGCAGTACTTC.